This T cell receptor beta chain stems from a study of cytomegalovirus exposure and HLA in healthy donors. In the study overall: Some 200 million T cells yielded 117 million unique TCR beta sequences, as an earlier analysis found. Study-wide points: In vitro testing confirmed three CMV-associated chains as specific for CMV antigens. Roughly even sequencing depth across donors was the assumption behind the presence/absence analyses.

Regarding this clone: The target antigen is unknown.

The PCR ran on 60 Vbeta and 13 Jbeta primers. Assay: immunoSEQ multiplex PCR; the TCRdb copy retains only in-frame clones and omits some. Of about 81,000 clones detected, over 65% appear once; the ten largest clones hold around 3%. The CDR3 sequence is 15 residues long. The ends lost 2 bases at V and 0 bases at J; junction bases unmatched: 5. Germline CDR1 reads SGHKS; CDR2 reads YYEKEE (reference sequence). V is TRBV5-5 and J is TRBJ2-7; 7 bases are shared with TRBD2. This TCR was sampled from a man in his forties or fifties in good health and CMV-seropositive. What was sequenced was PBMCs. CDR3 sequence: CASSFLAVSSYEQYF. The CDR3 region has the DNA TGTGCCAGCAGCTTCCTAGCGGTGAGCTCCTACGAGCAGTACTTC.